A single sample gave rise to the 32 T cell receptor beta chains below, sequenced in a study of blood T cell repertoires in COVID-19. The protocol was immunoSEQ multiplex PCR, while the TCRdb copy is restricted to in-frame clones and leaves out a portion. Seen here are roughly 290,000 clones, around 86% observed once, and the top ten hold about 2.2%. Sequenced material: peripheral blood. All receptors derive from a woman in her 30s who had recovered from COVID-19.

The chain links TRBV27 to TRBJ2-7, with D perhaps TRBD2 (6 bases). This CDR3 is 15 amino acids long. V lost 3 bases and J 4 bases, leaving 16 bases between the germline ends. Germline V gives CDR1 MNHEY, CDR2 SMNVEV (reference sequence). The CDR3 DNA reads TGTGCCAGCAGTTTGTACGGGGTTGGGGGGTACGAGCAGTACTTC. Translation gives CASSLYGVGGYEQYF.

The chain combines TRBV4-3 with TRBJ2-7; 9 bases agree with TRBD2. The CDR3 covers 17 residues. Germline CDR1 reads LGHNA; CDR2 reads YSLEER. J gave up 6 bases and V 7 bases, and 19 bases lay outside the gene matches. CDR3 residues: CASNNGTSRLFFGEQYF. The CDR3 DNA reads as TGCGCCAGCAACAACGGGACTAGCCGTCTTTTTTTCGGCGAGCAGTACTTC.

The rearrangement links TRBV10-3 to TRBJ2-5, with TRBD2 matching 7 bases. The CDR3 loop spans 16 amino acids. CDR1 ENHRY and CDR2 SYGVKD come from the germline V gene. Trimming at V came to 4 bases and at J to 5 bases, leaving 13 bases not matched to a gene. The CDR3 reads CAISGLAGGVRETQYF. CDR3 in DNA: TGTGCCATCAGTGGATTAGCGGGCGGGGTGCGGGAGACCCAGTACTTC.

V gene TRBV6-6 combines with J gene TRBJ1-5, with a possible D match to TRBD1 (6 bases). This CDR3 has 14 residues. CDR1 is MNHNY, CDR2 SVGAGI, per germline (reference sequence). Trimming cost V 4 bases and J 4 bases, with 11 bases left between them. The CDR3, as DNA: TGTGCCAGCAGTTGGGACAATTTGAATCAGCCCCAGCATTTT. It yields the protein CASSWDNLNQPQHF.

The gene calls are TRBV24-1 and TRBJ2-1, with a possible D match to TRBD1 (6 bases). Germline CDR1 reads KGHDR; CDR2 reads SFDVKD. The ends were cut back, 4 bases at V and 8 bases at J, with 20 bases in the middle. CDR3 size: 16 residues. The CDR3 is CATSEVGQTGLDEQFF. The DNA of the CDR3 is TGTGCCACCAGTGAGGTAGGACAGACAGGTTTGGATGAGCAGTTCTTC.

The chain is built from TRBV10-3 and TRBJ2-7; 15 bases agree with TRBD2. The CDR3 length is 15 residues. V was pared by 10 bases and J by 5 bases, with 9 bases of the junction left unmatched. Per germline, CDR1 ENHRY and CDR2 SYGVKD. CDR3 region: CATRGLAGGIDEQYF. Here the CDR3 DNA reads TGTGCCACCAGAGGACTAGCGGGGGGGATCGACGAGCAGTACTTC.

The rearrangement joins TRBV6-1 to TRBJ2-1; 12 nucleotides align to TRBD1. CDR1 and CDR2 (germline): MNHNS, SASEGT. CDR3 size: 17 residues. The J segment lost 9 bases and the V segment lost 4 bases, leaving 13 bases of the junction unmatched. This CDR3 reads CASSAELGTGGNGEQFF. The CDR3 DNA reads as TGTGCCAGCAGTGCTGAATTGGGGACAGGGGGCAACGGTGAGCAGTTCTTC.

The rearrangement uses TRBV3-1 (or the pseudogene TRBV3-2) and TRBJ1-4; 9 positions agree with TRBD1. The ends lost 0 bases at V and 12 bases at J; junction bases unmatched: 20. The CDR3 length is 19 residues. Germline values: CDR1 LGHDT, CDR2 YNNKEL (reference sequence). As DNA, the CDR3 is TGTGCCAGCAGCCAAGATTTGTTTTCGCTGACAGGGGGTATCTTTGAACTGTTTTTT. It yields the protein CASSQDLFSLTGGIFELFF.

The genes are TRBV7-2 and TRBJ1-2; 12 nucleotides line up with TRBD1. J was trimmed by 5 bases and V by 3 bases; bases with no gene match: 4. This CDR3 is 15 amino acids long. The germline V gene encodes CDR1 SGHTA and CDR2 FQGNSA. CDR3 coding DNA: TGTGCCAGCAGCTTGCTGGGACAGGGGGCTTATGGCTACACCTTC. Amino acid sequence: CASSLLGQGAYGYTF.

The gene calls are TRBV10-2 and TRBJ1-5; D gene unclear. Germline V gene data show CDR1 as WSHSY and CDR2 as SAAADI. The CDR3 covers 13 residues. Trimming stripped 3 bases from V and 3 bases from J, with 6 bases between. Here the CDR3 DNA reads TGCGCCAGCAGTGACACAGTCAATCAGCCCCAGCATTTT. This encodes CASSDTVNQPQHF.

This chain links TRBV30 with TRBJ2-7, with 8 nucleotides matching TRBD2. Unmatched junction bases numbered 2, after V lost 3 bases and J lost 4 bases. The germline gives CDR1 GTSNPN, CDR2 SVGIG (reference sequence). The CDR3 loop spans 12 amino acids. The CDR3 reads CAWSGGGYEQYF. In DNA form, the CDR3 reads TGTGCCTGGAGCGGGGGGGGATACGAGCAGTACTTC.

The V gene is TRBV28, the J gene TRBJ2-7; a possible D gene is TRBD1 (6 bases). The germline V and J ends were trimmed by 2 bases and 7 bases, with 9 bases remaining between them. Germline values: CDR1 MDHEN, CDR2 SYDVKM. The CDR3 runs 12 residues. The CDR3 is CASSLQDSEQYF. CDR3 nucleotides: TGTGCCAGCAGTTTACAGGACAGTGAGCAGTACTTC.

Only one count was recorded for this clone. The CDR3 sequence: CASSPTALQETQYF. Here the CDR3 DNA reads TGTGCCAGCAGCCCCACAGCCCTCCAAGAGACCCAGTACTTC. The chain couples TRBV7-2 to TRBJ2-5, with unresolved D. The germline gives CDR1 SGHTA, CDR2 FQGNSA. The V and J ends lost 5 bases and 1 base respectively, with 11 bases between them. CDR3 size: 14 residues.

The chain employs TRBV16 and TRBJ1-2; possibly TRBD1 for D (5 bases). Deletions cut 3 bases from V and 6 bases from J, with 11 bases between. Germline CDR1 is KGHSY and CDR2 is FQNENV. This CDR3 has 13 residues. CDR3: CASSHGGSNGYTF. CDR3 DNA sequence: TGTGCCAGCAGCCATGGGGGGAGCAATGGCTACACCTTC.

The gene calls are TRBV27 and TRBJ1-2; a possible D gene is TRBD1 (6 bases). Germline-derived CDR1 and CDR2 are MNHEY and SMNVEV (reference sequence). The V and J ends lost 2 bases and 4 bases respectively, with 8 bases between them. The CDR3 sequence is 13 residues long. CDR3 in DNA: TGTGCCAGCAGTTTAGGACAGTCCTATGGCTACACCTTC. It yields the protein CASSLGQSYGYTF.

The CDR3 region is CASSARDRFTDTQYF. The DNA for the CDR3 is TGTGCCAGTAGTGCCCGCGACAGGTTCACAGATACGCAGTATTTT. The J gene is TRBJ2-3, the V gene TRBV19, with a possible D match to TRBD1 (6 bases). Germline V gene sequence: CDR1 LNHDA, CDR2 SQIVND (reference sequence). The CDR3 length is 15 residues. V was trimmed by 5 bases and J by 2 bases, leaving 14 bases between them.

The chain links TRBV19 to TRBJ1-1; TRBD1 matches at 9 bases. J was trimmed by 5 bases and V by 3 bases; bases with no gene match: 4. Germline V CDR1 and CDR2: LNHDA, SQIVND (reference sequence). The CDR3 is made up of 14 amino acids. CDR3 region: CASSIGTGLTEAFF. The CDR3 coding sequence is TGTGCCAGTAGTATCGGGACAGGGCTTACTGAAGCTTTCTTT.

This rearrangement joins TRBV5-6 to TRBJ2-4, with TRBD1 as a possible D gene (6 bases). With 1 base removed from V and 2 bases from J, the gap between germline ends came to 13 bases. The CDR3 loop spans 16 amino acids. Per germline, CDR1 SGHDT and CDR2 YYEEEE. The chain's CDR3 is CASSLTGSRPKNIQYF. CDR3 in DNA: TGTGCCAGCAGCTTGACAGGGAGTAGGCCCAAAAACATTCAGTACTTC.

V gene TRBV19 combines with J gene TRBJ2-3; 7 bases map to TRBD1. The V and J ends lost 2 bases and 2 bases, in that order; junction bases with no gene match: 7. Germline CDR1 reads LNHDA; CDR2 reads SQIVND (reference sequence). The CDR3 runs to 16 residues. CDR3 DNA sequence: TGTGCCAGTAGTATACTAGTAAGGGGGCTCACAGATACGCAGTATTTT. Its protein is CASSILVRGLTDTQYF.

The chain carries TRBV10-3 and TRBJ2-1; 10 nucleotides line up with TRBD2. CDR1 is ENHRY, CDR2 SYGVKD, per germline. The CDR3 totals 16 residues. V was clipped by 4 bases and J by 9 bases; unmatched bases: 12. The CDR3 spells CAISVLASGGSGEQFF. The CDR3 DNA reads TGTGCCATCAGTGTTCTGGCTAGCGGGGGATCGGGTGAGCAGTTCTTC.

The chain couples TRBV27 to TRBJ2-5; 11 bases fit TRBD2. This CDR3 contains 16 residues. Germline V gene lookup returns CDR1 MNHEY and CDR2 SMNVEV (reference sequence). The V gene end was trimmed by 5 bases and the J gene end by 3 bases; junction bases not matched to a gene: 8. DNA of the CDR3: TGTGCCAGCAGTCCTCTGTTAGCGGGAGGGAAAGAGACCCAGTACTTC. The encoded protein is CASSPLLAGGKETQYF.

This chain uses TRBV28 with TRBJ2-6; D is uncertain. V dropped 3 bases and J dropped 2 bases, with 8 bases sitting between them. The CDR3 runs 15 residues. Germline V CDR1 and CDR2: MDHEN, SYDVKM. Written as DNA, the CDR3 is TGTGCCAGCAGTTTTATAAACACTGGGGCCAACGTCCTGACTTTC. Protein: CASSFINTGANVLTF.

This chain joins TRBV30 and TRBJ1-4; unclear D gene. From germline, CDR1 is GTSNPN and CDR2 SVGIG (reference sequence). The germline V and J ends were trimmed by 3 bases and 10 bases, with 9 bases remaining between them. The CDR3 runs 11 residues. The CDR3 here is CAWSPDTKLFF. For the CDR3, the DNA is TGTGCCTGGAGCCCTGACACAAAACTGTTTTTT. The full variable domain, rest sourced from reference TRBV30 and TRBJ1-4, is SQTIHQWPATLVQPVGSPLSLECTVEGTSNPNLYWYRQAAGRGLQLLFYSVGIGQISSEVPQNLSASRPQDRQFILSSKKLLLSDSGFYLCAWSPDTKLFFGSGTQLSVL.

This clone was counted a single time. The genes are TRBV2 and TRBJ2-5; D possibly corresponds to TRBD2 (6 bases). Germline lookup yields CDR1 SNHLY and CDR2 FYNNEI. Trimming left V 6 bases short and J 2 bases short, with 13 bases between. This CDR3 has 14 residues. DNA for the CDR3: TGTGCCAGCAGCCGGAGGGTGGGGCAAGAGACCCAGTACTTC. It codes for CASSRRVGQETQYF.

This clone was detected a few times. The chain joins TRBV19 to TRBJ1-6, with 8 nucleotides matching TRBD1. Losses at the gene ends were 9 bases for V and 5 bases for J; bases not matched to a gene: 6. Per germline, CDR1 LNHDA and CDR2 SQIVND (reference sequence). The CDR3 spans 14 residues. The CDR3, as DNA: TGTGCCAGCCTTGGGACAGGCAATAATTCACCCCTCCACTTT. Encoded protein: CASLGTGNNSPLHF. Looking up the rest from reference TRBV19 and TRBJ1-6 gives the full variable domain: DGGITQSPKYLFRKEGQNVTLSCEQNLNHDAMYWYRQDPGQGLRLIYYSQIVNDFQKGDIAEGYSVSREKKESFPLTVTSAQKNPTAFYLCASLGTGNNSPLHFGNGTRLTVT.

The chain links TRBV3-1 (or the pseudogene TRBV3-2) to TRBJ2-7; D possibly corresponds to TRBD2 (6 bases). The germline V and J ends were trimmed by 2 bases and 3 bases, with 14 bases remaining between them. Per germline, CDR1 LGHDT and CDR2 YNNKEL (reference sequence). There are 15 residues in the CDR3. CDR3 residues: CASSQFLGSNYEQYF. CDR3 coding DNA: TGTGCCAGCAGCCAATTCCTCGGGAGTAACTACGAGCAGTACTTC.

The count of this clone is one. The chain's CDR3 is CATKGLASQETQYF. The DNA for the CDR3 is TGTGCCACCAAGGGACTAGCGAGCCAAGAGACCCAGTACTTC. V gene TRBV10-3 combines with J gene TRBJ2-5; 10 bases align to TRBD2. V lost 10 bases, J lost 1 base, and 6 bases stayed unmatched. The CDR3 is made up of 14 amino acids. Germline V gene lookup returns CDR1 ENHRY and CDR2 SYGVKD.

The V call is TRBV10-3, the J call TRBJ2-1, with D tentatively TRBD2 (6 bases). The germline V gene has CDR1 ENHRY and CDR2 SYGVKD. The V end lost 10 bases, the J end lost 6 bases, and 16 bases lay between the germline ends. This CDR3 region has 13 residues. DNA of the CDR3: TGTGCCACCGACACGGGCGGGGCCAATGAGCAGTTCTTC. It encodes CATDTGGANEQFF.

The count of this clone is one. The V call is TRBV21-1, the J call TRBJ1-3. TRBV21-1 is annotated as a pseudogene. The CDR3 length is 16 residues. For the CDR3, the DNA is TGTGCCAGCAGCAGGATAGGAGAGAGCTCTGGAAACACCATATATTTT. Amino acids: CASSRIGESSGNTIYF.

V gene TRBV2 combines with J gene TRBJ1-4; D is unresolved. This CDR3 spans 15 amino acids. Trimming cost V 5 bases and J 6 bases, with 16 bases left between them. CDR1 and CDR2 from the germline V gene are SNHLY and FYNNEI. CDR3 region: CASSIFGVRDEKLFF. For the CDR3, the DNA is TGTGCCAGCAGTATTTTCGGGGTCCGGGATGAAAAACTGTTTTTT. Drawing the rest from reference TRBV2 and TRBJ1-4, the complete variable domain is EPEVTQTPSHQVTQMGQEVILRCVPISNHLYFYWYRQILGQKVEFLVSFYNNEISEKSEIFDDQFSVERPDGSNFTLKIRSTKLEDSAMYFCASSIFGVRDEKLFFGSGTQLSVL.

The DNA for the CDR3 is TGTGCCAGCAGTGAAACGGGAGGGTCCTACAATGAGCAGTTCTTC. Translated, it gives CASSETGGSYNEQFF. The chain links TRBV25-1 to TRBJ2-1; 8 bases are shared with TRBD2. V trimming: 2 bases; J trimming: 1 base; junction bases outside the gene matches: 1. The V gene's germline CDR1 is MGHDK and CDR2 SYGVNS. The CDR3 covers 15 residues.

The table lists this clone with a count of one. CDR3 loop: CASSLLRVNTEAFF. DNA for the CDR3: TGCGCCAGCAGCTTGCTACGGGTGAACACTGAAGCTTTCTTT. V usage is TRBV5-1 and J usage is TRBJ1-1; D uncertain. V was shortened by 1 base and J by 0 bases, with 7 bases between the two germline ends. The V gene's germline CDR1 is SGHRS and CDR2 YFSETQ. This CDR3 spans 14 amino acids.